The rows below give T cell receptor beta chains drawn from one sample of a study of siplizumab effects on memory and regulatory T cells. Produced via immunoSEQ multiplex PCR; TCRdb's table is partial and in-frame only. Of approximately 98,000 clones listed, 85% to 95% are singletons. The source material was non-Treg CD4+ T cells sorted from blood. These receptors were taken from a human donor in good health. Each CDR3 is given with its conserved first and last residue. The D gene is left open where the match is weak.

d_gene: -; v_gene: TRBV5-4; j_gene: TRBJ1-2; CDR3aa: CASSLVDRTYGYTF
d_gene: -; v_gene: TRBV11-2; j_gene: TRBJ2-1; CDR3aa: CASSSNRDARGYNEQFF
d_gene: -; v_gene: TRBV7-9; j_gene: TRBJ1-1; CDR3aa: CASSQNLRLAEAFF
d_gene: TRBD1; v_gene: TRBV5-1; j_gene: TRBJ2-1; CDR3aa: CASSLALNRGAYNEQFF
d_gene: TRBD1; v_gene: TRBV28; j_gene: TRBJ1-3; CDR3aa: CASSGTSTGTINTIYF
d_gene: -; v_gene: TRBV7-8; j_gene: TRBJ1-5; CDR3aa: CASSPRIPSGNQPQHF
d_gene: -; v_gene: TRBV7-2; j_gene: TRBJ2-2; CDR3aa: CASSTPWAIANTGELFF
d_gene: -; v_gene: TRBV29-1; j_gene: TRBJ2-1; CDR3aa: CSVDFAFIGRQFF
d_gene: TRBD1; v_gene: TRBV5-4; j_gene: TRBJ2-7; CDR3aa: CASSLEGQGSYEQYF
d_gene: -; v_gene: TRBV15; j_gene: TRBJ1-1; CDR3aa: CATSGRTASNTEAFF
d_gene: TRBD1; v_gene: TRBV27; j_gene: TRBJ2-7; CDR3aa: CASFSPGQGSYEQYF
d_gene: -; v_gene: TRBV28; j_gene: TRBJ2-3; CDR3aa: CASSPDGLTDTQYF
d_gene: -; v_gene: TRBV10-1; j_gene: TRBJ1-1; CDR3aa: CATSQSQGTEAFF
d_gene: -; v_gene: TRBV23-1; j_gene: TRBJ2-4; CDR3aa: CASSQSPIQYF
d_gene: -; v_gene: TRBV5-8; j_gene: TRBJ1-3; CDR3aa: CASSLVGDSGNTIYF
d_gene: -; v_gene: TRBV15; j_gene: TRBJ2-1; CDR3aa: CATSLTAITHEQFF
d_gene: -; v_gene: TRBV5-1; j_gene: TRBJ2-7; CDR3aa: CASSLGSGRREQYF
d_gene: -; v_gene: TRBV7-9; j_gene: TRBJ2-1; CDR3aa: CASSSGLGSYNEQFF
d_gene: -; v_gene: TRBV30; j_gene: TRBJ1-5; CDR3aa: CAWSVEESQPQHF
d_gene: TRBD1; v_gene: TRBV10-3; j_gene: TRBJ2-5; CDR3aa: CAISGQGQETQYF
d_gene: -; v_gene: TRBV4-1; j_gene: TRBJ1-1; CDR3aa: CASSQDPQAGTEAFF
d_gene: -; v_gene: TRBV10-1; j_gene: TRBJ2-7; CDR3aa: CASSERGGGAYYEQYF
d_gene: -; v_gene: TRBV18; j_gene: TRBJ2-3; CDR3aa: CASSLETGLEADTQYF
d_gene: -; v_gene: TRBV28; j_gene: TRBJ1-2; CDR3aa: CASRIPGIYGYTF
d_gene: TRBD1; v_gene: TRBV7-3; j_gene: TRBJ2-2; CDR3aa: CASSSGTGNTGELFF
d_gene: -; v_gene: TRBV28; j_gene: TRBJ2-1; CDR3aa: CASRRGPGNEQFF
d_gene: -; v_gene: TRBV6-1; j_gene: TRBJ2-4; CDR3aa: CASEVEGKNIQYF
d_gene: -; v_gene: TRBV9; j_gene: TRBJ1-2; CDR3aa: CASSAPSPNYGYTF
d_gene: -; v_gene: TRBV2; j_gene: TRBJ1-1; CDR3aa: CASMRGMNTEAFF
d_gene: -; v_gene: TRBV6-6; j_gene: TRBJ1-1; CDR3aa: CASRTANTEAFF
d_gene: -; v_gene: TRBV6-5; j_gene: TRBJ2-7; CDR3aa: CASSYSRTTYEQYF
d_gene: -; v_gene: TRBV14; j_gene: TRBJ2-7; CDR3aa: CASSGSGYEQYF
d_gene: -; v_gene: TRBV30; j_gene: TRBJ1-1; CDR3aa: CALERLTEAFF
d_gene: TRBD1; v_gene: TRBV18; j_gene: TRBJ2-7; CDR3aa: CASSPLGQSTYEQYF
d_gene: TRBD2; v_gene: TRBV29-1; j_gene: TRBJ2-2; CDR3aa: CSVEDPPSGTLTNTGELFF
d_gene: -; v_gene: TRBV4-1; j_gene: TRBJ2-7; CDR3aa: CASSQPIGSPSSYEQYF
d_gene: -; v_gene: TRBV6-1; j_gene: TRBJ2-7; CDR3aa: CASIIGGLTYEQYF
d_gene: TRBD2; v_gene: TRBV19; j_gene: TRBJ2-2; CDR3aa: CASSIVKGLAGPRNTGELFF
d_gene: -; v_gene: TRBV4-2; j_gene: TRBJ1-6; CDR3aa: CASSQDSGGRYSPLHF
d_gene: -; v_gene: TRBV14; j_gene: TRBJ1-1; CDR3aa: CASSLPFDTEAFF
d_gene: -; v_gene: TRBV15; j_gene: TRBJ2-1; CDR3aa: CATSRGPPFNEQFF
d_gene: -; v_gene: TRBV19; j_gene: TRBJ2-1; CDR3aa: CASSPTFGTTGNEQFF